The entry that follows covers one T cell receptor beta chain sequence. Repertoires were generated with immunoSEQ multiplex PCR, while TCRdb's copy carries only in-frame clones and drops some. The sample contains approximately 50,000 clones, approximately 85% of which appear only once. These data are taken from a study of blood T cell repertoires in COVID-19. Background on the study: T cells, B-cell-depleted T cells, or PBMCs provided the cDNA or gDNA that served as material.

Per germline, CDR1 SGHTA and CDR2 FQGNSA. The CDR3 spans 14 residues. Trimming removed 4 bases from V and 6 bases from J, with 14 bases in between. Patients of the Seattle cohort, enrolled during active infection, were followed longitudinally. The material sequenced was peripheral blood. This receptor was taken from a woman older than 75 with COVID-19, enrolled during active disease. V and J are TRBV7-2 and TRBJ2-3; D uncertain. CDR3 sequence reads: CASSSSRGADTQYF. The CDR3 coding sequence is TGTGCCAGCAGCTCCTCCCGAGGCGCCGATACGCAGTATTTT.